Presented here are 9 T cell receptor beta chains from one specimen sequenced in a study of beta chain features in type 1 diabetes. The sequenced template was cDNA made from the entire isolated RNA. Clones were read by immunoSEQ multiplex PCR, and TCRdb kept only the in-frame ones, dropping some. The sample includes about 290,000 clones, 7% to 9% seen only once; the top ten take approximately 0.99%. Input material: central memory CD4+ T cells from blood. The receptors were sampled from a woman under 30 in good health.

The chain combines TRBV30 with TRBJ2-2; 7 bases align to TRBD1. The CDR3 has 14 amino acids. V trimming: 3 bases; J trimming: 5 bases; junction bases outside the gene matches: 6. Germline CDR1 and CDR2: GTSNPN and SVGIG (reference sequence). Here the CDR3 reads CAWRLTGATGELFF. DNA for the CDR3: TGTGCCTGGAGATTAACAGGGGCGACCGGGGAGCTGTTTTTT. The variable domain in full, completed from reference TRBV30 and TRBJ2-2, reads SQTIHQWPATLVQPVGSPLSLECTVEGTSNPNLYWYRQAAGRGLQLLFYSVGIGQISSEVPQNLSASRPQDRQFILSSKKLLLSDSGFYLCAWRLTGATGELFFGEGSRLTVL.

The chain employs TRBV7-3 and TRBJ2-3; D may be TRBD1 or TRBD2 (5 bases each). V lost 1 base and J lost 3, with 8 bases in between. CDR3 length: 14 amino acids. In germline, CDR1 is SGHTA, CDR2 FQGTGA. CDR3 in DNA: TGTGCCAGCAGCTTAAGGGGACCGACAGATACGCAGTATTTT. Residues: CASSLRGPTDTQYF.

The CDR3 nucleotides are TGTGCCAGCTCACCATCGGGTTCCACAGATACGCAGTATTTT. Translating gives CASSPSGSTDTQYF. This chain links TRBV18 with TRBJ2-3; no clear D. The CDR3 is made up of 14 amino acids. Trimming took off 2 bases at V and 2 bases at J, with 8 bases between the two ends. Looked up from germline, CDR1 is KGHSH and CDR2 is LQKENI.

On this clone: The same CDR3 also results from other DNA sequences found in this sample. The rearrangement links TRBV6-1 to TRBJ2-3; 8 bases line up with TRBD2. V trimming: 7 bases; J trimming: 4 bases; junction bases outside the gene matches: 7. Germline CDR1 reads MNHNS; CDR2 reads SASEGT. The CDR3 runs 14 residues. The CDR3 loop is CASTGTSGADTQYF. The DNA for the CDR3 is TGTGCCAGCACTGGGACTAGTGGGGCAGATACGCAGTATTTT.

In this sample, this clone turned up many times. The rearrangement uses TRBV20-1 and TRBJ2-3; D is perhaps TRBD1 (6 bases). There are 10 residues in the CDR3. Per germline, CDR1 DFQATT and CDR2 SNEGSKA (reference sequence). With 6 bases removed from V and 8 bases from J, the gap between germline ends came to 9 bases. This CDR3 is CSARDITQYF. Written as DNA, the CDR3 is TGCAGTGCCCGGGACATTACGCAGTATTTT.

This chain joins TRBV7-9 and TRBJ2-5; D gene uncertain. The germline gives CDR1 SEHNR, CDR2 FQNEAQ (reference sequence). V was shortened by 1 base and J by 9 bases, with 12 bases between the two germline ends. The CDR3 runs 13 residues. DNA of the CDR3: TGTGCCAGCAGCTTAGGCGGAATTCGGTCCCAGTACTTC. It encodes CASSLGGIRSQYF.

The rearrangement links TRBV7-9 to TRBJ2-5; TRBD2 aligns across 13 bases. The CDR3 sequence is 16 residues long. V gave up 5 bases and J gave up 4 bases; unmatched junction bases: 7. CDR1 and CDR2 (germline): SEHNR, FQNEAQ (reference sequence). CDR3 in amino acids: CASSMGLAGFAETQYF. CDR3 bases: TGTGCCAGCAGCATGGGACTAGCGGGGTTTGCAGAGACCCAGTACTTC.

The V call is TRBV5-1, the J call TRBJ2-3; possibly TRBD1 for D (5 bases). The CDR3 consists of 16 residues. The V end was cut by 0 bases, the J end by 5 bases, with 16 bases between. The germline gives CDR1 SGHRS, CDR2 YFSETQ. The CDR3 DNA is TGCGCCAGCAGCTTGGGTGGGGCCCTCATGCAAGATACGCAGTATTTT. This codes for CASSLGGALMQDTQYF.

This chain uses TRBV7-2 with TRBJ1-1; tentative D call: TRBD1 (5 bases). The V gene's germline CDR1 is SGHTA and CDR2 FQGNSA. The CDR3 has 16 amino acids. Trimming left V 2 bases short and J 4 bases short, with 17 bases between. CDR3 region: CASSLPWGTTSTEAFF. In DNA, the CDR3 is TGTGCCAGCAGCTTACCCTGGGGCACAACCTCCACTGAAGCTTTCTTT.